There are many counts of the clone carrying this T cell receptor beta chain. Antigen unknown. This entry comes from a study of T cell repertoires in cytomegalovirus infection. Study details: Selection of CMV epitopes for the study included recently identified HLA-C-restricted and well-studied HLA-B-restricted ones. General observations from the study: Cumulative frequency of public TCR beta families picked out carriers of CMV plus the relevant HLA. It was HLA-C-restricted CMV-specific TCR beta clonotypes that dominated the response ex vivo.

The germline CDR1 and CDR2 sequences are SGHVS and FQNEAQ. This CDR3 has 15 residues. Trimming cost V 1 base and J 10 bases, with 16 bases left between them. TCRdb used MiXCR to reprocess the reads, holding one entry per CDR3 protein. The sample consists of around 570,000 distinct CDR3 sequences, about 40% of them appearing once. This chain joins TRBV7-8 and TRBJ1-4; D remains ambiguous. The clonotype comes from a human donor in good health (CMV status not recorded). Some clones in this sample may be carry-over from other donors' samples. The material sequenced was cultured PBMCs, taken from culture after CMV antigen stimulation. The CDR3 region has the DNA TGTGCCAGCAGCTTAGTTTCAGGAGGCGGGAGAAAACTGTTTTTT. Translating it yields CASSLVSGGGRKLFF. The full variable domain, rest sourced from reference TRBV7-8 and TRBJ1-4, is GAGVSQSPRYKVAKRGQDVALRCDPISGHVSLFWYQQALGQGPEFLTYFQNEAQLDKSGLPSDRFFAERPEGSVSTLKIQRTQQEDSAVYLCASSLVSGGGRKLFFGSGTQLSVL.